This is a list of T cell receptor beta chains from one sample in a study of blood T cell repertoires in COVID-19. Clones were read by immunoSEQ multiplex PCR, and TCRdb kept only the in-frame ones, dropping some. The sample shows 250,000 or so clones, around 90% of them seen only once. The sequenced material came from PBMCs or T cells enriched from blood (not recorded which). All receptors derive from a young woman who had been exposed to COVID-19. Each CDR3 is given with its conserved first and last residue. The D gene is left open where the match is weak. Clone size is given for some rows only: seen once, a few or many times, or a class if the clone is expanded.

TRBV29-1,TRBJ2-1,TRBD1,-,CSVSRTGSYNEQFF,TGCAGCGTTTCAAGGACAGGGTCCTACAATGAGCAGTTCTTC
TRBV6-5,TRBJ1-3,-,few,CASSYAVDSGNTIYF,TGTGCCAGCAGTTACGCGGTAGACTCTGGAAACACCATATATTTT
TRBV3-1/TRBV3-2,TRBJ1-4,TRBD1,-,CASSLGQGNEKLFF,TGTGCCAGCAGCCTTGGACAGGGTAATGAAAAACTGTTTTTT
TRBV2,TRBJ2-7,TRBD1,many,CASRTRQGSSYEQYF,TGTGCCAGCAGGACAAGACAGGGGAGCTCCTACGAGCAGTACTTC
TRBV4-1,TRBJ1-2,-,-,CASSQEGARTHYGYTF,TGCGCCAGCAGCCAAGAGGGGGCCAGGACCCACTATGGCTACACCTTC
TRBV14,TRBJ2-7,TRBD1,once,CASSHLAGQGALLSHEQYF,TGTGCCAGCAGCCACTTAGCGGGACAGGGGGCTTTGCTCTCCCACGAGCAGTACTTC
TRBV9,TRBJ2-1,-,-,CASSVPRDSNGDEQFF,TGTGCCAGCAGCGTCCCCCGAGACTCGAACGGGGATGAGCAGTTCTTC
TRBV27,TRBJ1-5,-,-,CASSLWAGRGNQPQHF,TGTGCCAGCAGTTTGTGGGCGGGGAGGGGCAATCAGCCCCAGCATTTT
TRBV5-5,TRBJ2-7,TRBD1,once,CASSPRTGVYEQYF,TGTGCCAGCAGCCCACGGACAGGGGTCTACGAGCAGTACTTC
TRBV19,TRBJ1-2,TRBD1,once,CASSTGGVNYGYTF,TGTGCCAGTAGTACAGGGGGCGTTAACTATGGCTACACCTTC
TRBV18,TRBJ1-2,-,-,CASSPGGTKNYGYTF,TGTGCCAGCTCACCCGGCGGGACGAAAAACTATGGCTACACCTTC
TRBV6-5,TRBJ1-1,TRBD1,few,CASSLQGANTEAFF,TGTGCCAGCAGCCTACAGGGGGCGAACACTGAAGCTTTCTTT
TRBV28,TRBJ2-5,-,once,CASTTPTRLETQYF,TGTGCCAGCACCACGCCTACTAGATTGGAGACCCAGTACTTC
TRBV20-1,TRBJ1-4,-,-,CSGANNEKLFF,TGCAGTGGGGCGAATAATGAAAAACTGTTTTTT
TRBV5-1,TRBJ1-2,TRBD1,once,CASSPDRGFSGYTF,TGCGCCAGCAGCCCTGACAGGGGTTTCTCTGGCTACACCTTC
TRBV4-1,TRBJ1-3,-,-,CASSHNRVPGNTIYF,TGCGCCAGCAGCCATAACAGGGTCCCTGGAAACACCATATATTTT
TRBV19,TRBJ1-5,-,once,CASSISERVVVAPQHF,TGTGCCAGTAGTATATCGGAGAGGGTCGTTGTGGCGCCCCAGCATTTT
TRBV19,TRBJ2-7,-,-,CASSEGEGAPYEQYF,TGTGCCAGTAGTGAGGGGGAGGGCGCCCCCTACGAGCAGTACTTC
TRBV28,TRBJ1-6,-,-,CASSLTGDNSPLHF,TGTGCCAGCAGTCTGACAGGCGATAATTCACCCCTCCACTTT
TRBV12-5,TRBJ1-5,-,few,CASGLGEHRSNQPQHF,TGTGCTAGTGGTTTGGGGGAGCACCGGAGCAATCAGCCCCAGCATTTT
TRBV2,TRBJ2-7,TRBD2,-,CASSETTSGNYEQYF,TGTGCCAGCAGTGAAACGACTAGCGGGAACTACGAGCAGTACTTC
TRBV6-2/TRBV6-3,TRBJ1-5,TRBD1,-,CASSADRGARQPQHF,TGTGCCAGCAGTGCGGACAGGGGGGCTCGTCAGCCCCAGCATTTT
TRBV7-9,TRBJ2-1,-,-,CASSYRSGYYNEQFF,TGTGCCAGCAGCTACCGTAGCGGTTACTACAATGAGCAGTTCTTC
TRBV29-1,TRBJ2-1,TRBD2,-,CSVNGLAGGRNEQFF,TGCAGCGTGAACGGACTAGCGGGAGGGAGAAATGAGCAGTTCTTC
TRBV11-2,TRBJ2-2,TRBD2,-,CASSPGPGGITGELFF,TGTGCCAGCAGCCCAGGACCGGGAGGGATCACCGGGGAGCTGTTTTTT
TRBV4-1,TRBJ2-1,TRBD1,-,CASSQYFSGQGRGEQFF,TGCGCCAGCAGCCAGTATTTTTCGGGACAGGGGAGAGGTGAGCAGTTCTTC
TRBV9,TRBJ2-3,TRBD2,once,CASSLAGGDTQYF,TGTGCCAGCAGCCTAGCGGGGGGGGATACGCAGTATTTT
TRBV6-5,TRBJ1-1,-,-,CASTRVTEAFF,TGTGCCAGCACCAGGGTTACTGAAGCTTTCTTT
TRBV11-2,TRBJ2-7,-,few,CASSFREYEQYF,TGTGCCAGCAGCTTCCGAGAGTACGAGCAGTACTTC
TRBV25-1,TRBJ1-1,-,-,CASRGLLNTEAFF,TGTGCCAGCAGAGGACTTTTGAACACTGAAGCTTTCTTT
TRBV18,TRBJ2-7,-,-,CASSPGVIYEQYF,TGTGCCAGCTCACCAGGAGTTATCTACGAGCAGTACTTC
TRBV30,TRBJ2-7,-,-,CAWSGHTYEQYF,TGTGCCTGGAGTGGACATACCTACGAGCAGTACTTC
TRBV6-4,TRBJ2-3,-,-,CAIGTNRSTDTQYF,TGTGCCATTGGGACAAACCGAAGCACAGATACGCAGTATTTT
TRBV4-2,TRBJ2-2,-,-,CASSQESAGVDTGELFF,TGTGCCAGCAGCCAAGAATCGGCAGGGGTGGACACCGGGGAGCTGTTTTTT
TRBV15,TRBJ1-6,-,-,CATSIGQINSPLHF,TGTGCCACCAGCATTGGACAGATTAATTCACCCCTCCACTTT
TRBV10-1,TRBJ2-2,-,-,CASSWSRGGELFF,TGCGCCAGCAGCTGGAGCCGAGGCGGGGAGCTGTTTTTT
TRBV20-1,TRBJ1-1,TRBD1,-,CSANTGAEAFF,TGCAGTGCCAATACAGGGGCTGAAGCTTTCTTT
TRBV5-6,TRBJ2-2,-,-,CASSLDRSNTGELFF,TGTGCCAGCAGCTTGGACAGGTCGAACACCGGGGAGCTGTTTTTT
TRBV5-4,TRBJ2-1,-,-,CASSLEGPSRAYNEQFF,TGTGCCAGCAGCTTGGAGGGGCCTAGTCGGGCCTACAATGAGCAGTTCTTC
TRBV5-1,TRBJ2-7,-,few,CASSLYGTGKVEQYF,TGCGCCAGCAGCTTATACGGTACAGGAAAAGTGGAGCAGTACTTC
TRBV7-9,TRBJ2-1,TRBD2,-,CASSLDAGGFDEQFF,TGTGCCAGCAGCTTAGACGCGGGAGGTTTTGATGAGCAGTTCTTC
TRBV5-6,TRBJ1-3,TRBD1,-,CASSFRGQRGNTIYF,TGTGCCAGCAGCTTCAGGGGGCAGAGGGGAAACACCATATATTTT
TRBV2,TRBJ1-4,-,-,CASAEGGGNNEKLFF,TGTGCCAGCGCCGAAGGTGGGGGGAATAATGAAAAACTGTTTTTT
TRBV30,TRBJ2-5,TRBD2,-,CAWVRGLAGGETQYF,TGTGCCTGGGTTCGTGGACTAGCGGGAGGGGAGACCCAGTACTTC
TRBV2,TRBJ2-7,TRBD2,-,CASSEEGLGTYEQYF,TGTGCCAGCAGTGAGGAGGGACTAGGAACCTACGAGCAGTACTTC
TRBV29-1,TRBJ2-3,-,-,CSAAQPLGTDTQYF,TGCAGCGCCGCCCAACCCCTAGGCACAGATACGCAGTATTTT
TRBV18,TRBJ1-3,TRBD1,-,CASSPVGTGSGNTIYF,TGTGCCAGCTCACCCGTCGGGACAGGGAGTGGAAACACCATATATTTT
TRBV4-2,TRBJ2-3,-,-,CASSSGTGDTQYF,TGTGCCAGCAGTTCGGGGACTGGCGATACGCAGTATTTT
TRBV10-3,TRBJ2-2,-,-,CASRNNTGELFF,TGTGCCAGTAGAAACAACACCGGGGAGCTGTTTTTT
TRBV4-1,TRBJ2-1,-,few,CASSQTPQGNEQFF,TGCGCCAGCAGCCAGACCCCACAGGGAAATGAGCAGTTCTTC
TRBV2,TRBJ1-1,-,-,CASSETSEAFF,TGTGCCAGCAGTGAAACAAGTGAAGCTTTCTTT
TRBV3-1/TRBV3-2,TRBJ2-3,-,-,CASSHRRGLTDTQYF,TGTGCCAGCAGCCACAGGCGGGGTTTAACAGATACGCAGTATTTT
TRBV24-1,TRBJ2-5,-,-,CATSDPVEGSGFRETQYF,TGTGCCACCAGTGATCCCGTCGAGGGTAGCGGATTTAGAGAGACCCAGTACTTC
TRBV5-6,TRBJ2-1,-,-,CASSREYEDSYNEQFF,TGTGCCAGCAGCCGGGAGTATGAGGACTCCTACAATGAGCAGTTCTTC